Below, 26 T cell receptor beta chains from the same sample are listed, as sequenced in a study of blood T cell repertoires in COVID-19. The data were produced by immunoSEQ multiplex PCR, yet TCRdb's version contains in-frame clones alone and is incomplete. Of roughly 150,000 clones in the sample, 88% are singletons; the top ten hold around 2%. Sequencing was performed on peripheral blood. These receptors were taken from a man aged 50 to 59 who had recovered from COVID-19.

This chain connects TRBV27 to TRBJ1-4, with D perhaps matching TRBD1 (6 bases). There are 13 residues in the CDR3. V was pared by 2 bases and J by 6 bases, with 7 bases between. CDR1 and CDR2 from the germline V gene are MNHEY and SMNVEV (reference sequence). Here the CDR3 reads CASSLAGDEKLFF. The CDR3 DNA sequence: TGTGCCAGCAGTTTAGCAGGGGATGAAAAACTGTTTTTT.

The gene calls are TRBV29-1 and TRBJ2-6; the D is unclear. The germline V gene encodes CDR1 SQVTM and CDR2 ANQGSEA. V shed 5 bases and J shed 2 bases, with 10 bases lying between them. The CDR3 runs 14 residues. The CDR3 reads CSVNGYAGANVLTF. In nucleotides, the CDR3 is TGCAGCGTTAACGGGTACGCTGGGGCCAACGTCCTGACTTTC.

The table lists this clone with a few counts. The sample has other DNA sequences that encode this CDR3 too. The J gene is TRBJ2-2, the V gene TRBV9, with 13 bases that match TRBD2. Per the germline V gene, CDR1 is SGDLS and CDR2 is YYNGEE. The CDR3 covers 16 residues. V shed 2 bases, J shed 2 bases, and the junction held 0 bases outside the gene matches. CDR3 sequence (DNA): TGTGCCAGCAGCGTGGGACTAGCGGGAAACACCGGGGAGCTGTTTTTT. This encodes CASSVGLAGNTGELFF.

By share, this clone ranks as medium-sized. The chain uses TRBV2 and TRBJ1-1, with D maybe TRBD1 (5 bases). The CDR3 contains 14 residues. Germline CDR1 reads SNHLY; CDR2 reads FYNNEI. The germline V and J ends were trimmed by 4 bases and 1 base, with 10 bases remaining between them. The DNA of the CDR3 is TGTGCCAGCAGTGTGTCCGACAGGAACACTGAAGCTTTCTTT. Its protein is CASSVSDRNTEAFF.

The chain joins TRBV30 to TRBJ2-5, with D tentatively TRBD2 (5 bases). Germline V gives CDR1 GTSNPN, CDR2 SVGIG (reference sequence). The CDR3 loop spans 11 amino acids. Trimming took 0 bases from V and 8 from J, leaving 7 bases between them. CDR3 loop: CAWSVRGTQYF. CDR3 coding DNA: TGTGCCTGGAGTGTTCGGGGAACCCAGTACTTC. Supplemented by reference TRBV30 and TRBJ2-5, the full variable domain reads SQTIHQWPATLVQPVGSPLSLECTVEGTSNPNLYWYRQAAGRGLQLLFYSVGIGQISSEVPQNLSASRPQDRQFILSSKKLLLSDSGFYLCAWSVRGTQYFGPGTRLLVL.

The CDR3 sequence is CASSSKTDSLNTEAFF. The CDR3 DNA reads TGTGCCAGCAGCTCCAAAACCGACAGTTTGAACACTGAAGCTTTCTTT. The chain recombines TRBV5-5 with TRBJ1-1, with D possibly matching TRBD1 (5 bases). The germline V gene encodes CDR1 SGHKS and CDR2 YYEKEE (reference sequence). This CDR3 region has 16 residues. V gave up 3 bases and J gave up 0 bases, with 15 bases separating them.

J is TRBJ1-2 and V is TRBV30, with D perhaps matching TRBD1 (5 bases). Trimming removed 0 bases at V and 6 bases at J, with 8 bases between. This CDR3 spans 12 amino acids. Germline V gene lookup returns CDR1 GTSNPN and CDR2 SVGIG (reference sequence). This CDR3 reads CAWSVRGDGYTF. The DNA for the CDR3 is TGTGCCTGGAGTGTACGGGGGGATGGCTACACCTTC.

V is TRBV29-1 and J is TRBJ2-7; the match to TRBD2 covers 10 bases. This CDR3 spans 14 amino acids. With V trimmed by 6 bases and J by 2 bases, 7 bases remained unmatched. The germline gives CDR1 SQVTM, CDR2 ANQGSEA. In DNA form, the CDR3 reads TGCAGCGTAGGACTAGCGGAGCGTCCCTACGAGCAGTACTTC. It translates to CSVGLAERPYEQYF.

The table lists this clone with a count of one. The chain links TRBV11-2 to TRBJ1-2; 7 nucleotides align to TRBD1. J gave up 0 bases and V 3 bases, and 1 base lay outside the gene matches. Germline assignment: CDR1 SGHAT and CDR2 FQNNGV. The CDR3 runs to 14 residues. The CDR3 reads CASSFDRANYGYTF. CDR3 in DNA: TGTGCCAGCAGCTTTGACAGGGCTAACTATGGCTACACCTTC.

CDR3 residues: CASSKRGARGGNTIYF. The CDR3 nucleotides are TGTGCCAGCAGTAAACGGGGGGCAAGAGGTGGAAACACCATATATTTT. The V call is TRBV9, the J call TRBJ1-3, with a tentative D call TRBD1 (6 bases). The CDR3 totals 16 residues. Germline V CDR1 and CDR2: SGDLS, YYNGEE. Trimming removed 5 bases from V and 3 bases from J, with 18 bases in between.

The chain links TRBV19 to TRBJ2-7, with D perhaps matching TRBD1 (6 bases). Germline assignment: CDR1 LNHDA and CDR2 SQIVND (reference sequence). This CDR3 contains 15 residues. V was trimmed by 2 bases and J by 0 bases, leaving 11 bases between them. The CDR3 sequence is CASSITPGVSYEQYF. The CDR3 DNA follows: TGTGCCAGTAGTATAACCCCAGGGGTCTCCTACGAGCAGTACTTC.

The chain joins TRBV18 to TRBJ2-6, with D tentatively TRBD2 (5 bases). CDR1 KGHSH and CDR2 LQKENI come from the germline V gene. Trimming took off 3 bases at V and 0 bases at J, with 12 bases between the two ends. The CDR3 contains 17 residues. The CDR3 reads CASSPTRGISGANVLTF. The CDR3 DNA is TGTGCCAGCTCACCCACTCGGGGAATCTCTGGGGCCAACGTCCTGACTTTC.

The J gene is TRBJ1-4, the V gene TRBV7-2; a possible D gene is TRBD1 (5 bases). CDR3 size: 15 residues. Germline V gene data show CDR1 as SGHTA and CDR2 as FQGNSA. Deletions cut 5 bases from V and 7 bases from J, with 17 bases between. The CDR3 protein is CASSGGEREGEKLFF. DNA of the CDR3: TGTGCCAGCAGCGGGGGAGAGAGGGAGGGTGAAAAACTGTTTTTT. The whole variable domain, filled in from reference TRBV7-2 and TRBJ1-4, reads GAGVSQSPSNKVTEKGKDVELRCDPISGHTALYWYRQSLGQGLEFLIYFQGNSAPDKSGLPSDRFSAERTGGSVSTLTIQRTQQEDSAVYLCASSGGEREGEKLFFGSGTQLSVL.

The genes are TRBV7-9 and TRBJ2-3, with D hard to call. The CDR3 has 15 amino acids. V dropped 8 bases and J dropped 0 bases, with 15 bases sitting between them. Germline assignment: CDR1 SEHNR and CDR2 FQNEAQ (reference sequence). The CDR3 loop reads CASRHVQTSTDTQYF. CDR3 nucleotide sequence: TGTGCCAGCCGACATGTGCAAACTAGCACAGATACGCAGTATTTT.

The chain is built from TRBV25-1 and TRBJ1-6, with a tentative D call TRBD1 (5 bases). Germline CDR1 is MGHDK and CDR2 is SYGVNS. The length of the CDR3 is 17 residues. Trimming removed 1 base from V and 2 bases from J, with 12 bases in between. This CDR3 is CASSESKTAPYNSPLHF. Here the CDR3 DNA reads TGTGCCAGCAGTGAATCGAAGACAGCACCCTATAATTCACCCCTCCACTTT. Combining the CDR3 with reference TRBV25-1 and TRBJ1-6 gives the whole variable domain EADIYQTPRYLVIGTGKKITLECSQTMGHDKMYWYQQDPGMELHLIHYSYGVNSTEKGDLSSESTVSRIRTEHFPLTLESARPSHTSQYLCASSESKTAPYNSPLHFGNGTRLTVT.

The chain uses TRBV19 and TRBJ2-2, with 9 bases lining up with TRBD1. This CDR3 contains 15 residues. The germline V gene encodes CDR1 LNHDA and CDR2 SQIVND (reference sequence). The J segment lost 5 bases and the V segment lost 6 bases, leaving 7 bases of the junction unmatched. The CDR3 spells CASRTQGARTGELFF. The DNA of the CDR3 is TGTGCCAGTAGGACACAGGGGGCGCGGACCGGGGAGCTGTTTTTT.

The rearrangement links TRBV5-1 to TRBJ2-3, with TRBD1 as a possible D gene (5 bases). V dropped 0 bases and J dropped 5 bases, with 10 bases sitting between them. The CDR3 sequence is 14 residues long. In germline, CDR1 is SGHRS, CDR2 YFSETQ. The CDR3 bases are TGCGCCAGCAGCTTGGAAGGGGTTGAAGATACGCAGTATTTT. Protein sequence: CASSLEGVEDTQYF.

This clone came up a few times. This chain's CDR3 is CASSQARTTEAFF. The CDR3 nucleotides are TGTGCCAGCAGCCAAGCTAGGACTACTGAAGCTTTCTTT. The genes are TRBV11-3 and TRBJ1-1; D not certain. The CDR3 loop spans 13 amino acids. The germline V gene encodes CDR1 SGHNT and CDR2 YENEEA. Trimming pared 5 bases from V and 5 bases from J, leaving 12 bases between.

This clone was seen a single time. The gene calls are TRBV6-2 or TRBV6-3 and TRBJ1-5; D is unresolved. There are 16 residues in the CDR3. The germline CDR1 and CDR2 sequences are MNHEY and SVGEGT. V lost 5 bases to trimming and J lost 0 bases, with 14 bases between them. The CDR3: CASSPKTGNSNQPQHF. The CDR3 bases are TGTGCCAGCAGTCCAAAGACGGGGAATAGCAATCAGCCCCAGCATTTT.

The genes are TRBV5-4 and TRBJ1-3; D possibly corresponds to TRBD1 (5 bases). Germline V gives CDR1 SGHNT, CDR2 YYREEE (reference sequence). With 1 base removed from V and 0 bases from J, the gap between germline ends came to 8 bases. The CDR3 runs 15 residues. The CDR3 protein is CASSLWQGSGNTIYF. The CDR3 bases are TGTGCCAGCAGCTTGTGGCAGGGCTCTGGAAACACCATATATTTT.

The rearrangement links TRBV28 to TRBJ1-1; 9 positions match TRBD1. CDR1 and CDR2 (germline): MDHEN, SYDVKM. This CDR3 contains 16 residues. The J segment lost 5 bases and the V segment lost 6 bases, leaving 13 bases of the junction unmatched. DNA for the CDR3: TGTGCCAGCAGATCTCCGGGACAGGGAAAAAGTACTGAAGCTTTCTTT. Its translation: CASRSPGQGKSTEAFF.

The chain is built from TRBV5-1 and TRBJ2-7; 7 bases map to TRBD1. This CDR3 has 14 residues. Looked up from germline, CDR1 is SGHRS and CDR2 is YFSETQ. V was pared by 4 bases and J by 7 bases, with 11 bases of the junction left unmatched. Here the CDR3 DNA reads TGCGCCAGCAGCCCCCCCGACAGGGTCTGGGAGCAGTACTTC. Protein product: CASSPPDRVWEQYF.

This chain joins TRBV6-5 and TRBJ2-7; TRBD1 is a possible D gene (5 bases). The germline V and J ends were trimmed by 7 bases and 2 bases, with 6 bases remaining between them. The CDR3 consists of 11 residues. Germline V gives CDR1 MNHEY, CDR2 SVGAGI. CDR3 sequence: CASMGPYEQYF. In nucleotides, the CDR3 is TGTGCCAGCATGGGGCCCTACGAGCAGTACTTC.

The J gene is TRBJ2-7, the V gene TRBV28; 7 bases fit TRBD1. V was clipped by 5 bases and J by 2 bases; unmatched bases: 9. Germline CDR1 is MDHEN and CDR2 is SYDVKM. The CDR3 runs to 15 residues. This CDR3 is CASSATGTATYEQYF. The CDR3 DNA sequence: TGTGCCAGCAGTGCAACCGGGACAGCGACCTACGAGCAGTACTTC. Complete variable domain (other parts from reference TRBV28 and TRBJ2-7): DVKVTQSSRYLVKRTGEKVFLECVQDMDHENMFWYRQDPGLGLRLIYFSYDVKMKEKGDIPEGYSVSREKKERFSLILESASTNQTSMYLCASSATGTATYEQYFGPGTRLTVT.

As for this clone: Distinct nucleotide sequences in the sample also encode this CDR3. The gene calls are TRBV5-5 and TRBJ2-5; possible D gene TRBD1, 5 bases. CDR1 and CDR2 (germline): SGHKS, YYEKEE (reference sequence). The CDR3 contains 12 residues. Between the trimmed V and J ends, which lost 2 bases and 4 bases, there was a span of 6 bases. This chain's CDR3 is CASSFQGETQYF. The CDR3 DNA follows: TGTGCCAGCAGCTTTCAGGGAGAGACCCAGTACTTC. Drawing the rest from reference TRBV5-5 and TRBJ2-5, the complete variable domain is DAGVTQSPTHLIKTRGQQVTLRCSPISGHKSVSWYQQVLGQGPQFIFQYYEKEERGRGNFPDRFSARQFPNYSSELNVNALLLGDSALYLCASSFQGETQYFGPGTRLLVL.

The chain joins TRBV6-5 to TRBJ2-7; D may be TRBD1 (6 bases). Germline V gene lookup returns CDR1 MNHEY and CDR2 SVGAGI. The CDR3 contains 15 residues. Trimming removed 0 bases at V and 0 bases at J, with 9 bases between. The CDR3 loop is CASSYSEGVSYEQYF. For the CDR3, the DNA is TGTGCCAGCAGTTACTCCGAGGGGGTCTCCTACGAGCAGTACTTC.